This T cell receptor beta chain derives from a study of blood T cell repertoires in COVID-19. Study at large: PBMCs, B-cell-depleted T cells, or T cells were the source of the cDNA or gDNA that made up the material.

Original handling: From reference gene primer amplification, estimates of nucleated cell counts were derived. Method: immunoSEQ multiplex PCR; TCRdb's copy keeps in-frame clones and lacks some. D and trimming were read from the DNA, whereas the V and J calls and clone size are those reported in that table. The sample carries around 58,000 clones, roughly nine tenths recorded once. The CDR3 totals 15 residues. V gave up 2 bases and J gave up 3 bases; unmatched junction bases: 3. Germline CDR1 and CDR2: MNHEY and SVGAGI. The sequenced sample consisted of peripheral blood. The chain employs TRBV6-5 and TRBJ1-2, with TRBD1 identical over 10 bases. The sequence was obtained from a woman aged 55-75 years with active or convalescent COVID-19. The CDR3 sequence is CASSYRDRGDYGYTF. In nucleotides, the CDR3 is TGTGCCAGCAGTTACCGGGACAGGGGTGACTATGGCTACACCTTC.